The clone carrying this T cell receptor (beta chain) was found many times. Antigen unknown. The data originate from a study of T cells after yellow fever vaccination. Study overall: Fractions with few cells were prepared using SMART-Seq v4 Ultra Low Input. Whole-study results and caveats: Boosting was followed by the reappearance of most primary-vaccination clones (approximately 95% CD4, around 90% CD8). Across the CD4 and CD8 compartments, a small share of clonotypes was present in both.

TCRdb fed the 5' RACE reads into MiXCR, producing one record per CDR3 protein. The repertoire holds 150,000 to 200,000 distinct CDR3 sequences, with approximately 9.7% as singletons. This clonotype originated in a man aged 18 to 29 who received the YFV17D yellow fever vaccine. This sample comprised CD8+ T cells sorted from PBMCs, obtained 45 days after the yellow fever booster vaccination.

For the CDR3, the DNA is TGTGCCAGTGGGGGATGGGAGACCCAGTACTTC. This codes for CASGGWETQYF. V usage is TRBV12-3 or TRBV12-4 and J usage is TRBJ2-5, with D perhaps matching TRBD1 or TRBD2 (5 bases each). Between the trimmed V and J ends, which lost 9 bases and 5 bases, there was a span of 10 bases. The CDR3 is made up of 11 amino acids.